This is a list of T cell receptor beta chains from one sample in a study of T cell responses to AZD1222 COVID-19 vaccine. Assay: immunoSEQ multiplex PCR; the TCRdb copy retains only in-frame clones and omits some. The repertoire holds about 120,000 clones, with 85% to 95% as singletons. This sample comprised peripheral blood, obtained on day 0 of AZD1222 vaccination. These receptors were collected from an adult in good health. Both conserved end residues are part of each CDR3. Fields, in order: clone size, J gene, CDR3 length, D gene, V gene, CDR3 protein, CDR3 DNA. A D gene is named only where the DNA matches it firmly. Clone size appears in some rows only: once, few, many, or a class for an expanded clone.

. | TRBJ2-7 | 16 | TRBD1 | TRBV11-2 | CASSPQTGGRVGEQYF | TGTGCCAGCAGCCCGCAGACAGGGGGCAGGGTCGGCGAGCAGTACTTC
. | TRBJ2-5 | 17 | TRBD1 | TRBV3-1/TRBV3-2 | CASSQSPFQGATETQYF | TGTGCCAGCAGCCAAAGCCCGTTTCAGGGGGCGACCGAGACCCAGTACTTC
. | TRBJ2-1 | 17 | . | TRBV5-4 | CASSPPGGRSSYNEQFF | TGTGCCAGCAGCCCACCGGGCGGTCGCAGCTCCTACAATGAGCAGTTCTTC
. | TRBJ2-3 | 13 | . | TRBV19 | CASSTSGRHTQYF | TGTGCCAGTAGTACCTCTGGTCGACATACGCAGTATTTT
. | TRBJ2-7 | 13 | . | TRBV7-9 | CASSLRDSYEQYF | TGTGCCAGCAGCTTGCGGGACTCCTACGAGCAGTACTTC
. | TRBJ1-5 | 15 | TRBD1 | TRBV19 | CASRTGTNSNQPQHF | TGTGCCAGCAGGACAGGGACTAATAGCAATCAGCCCCAGCATTTT
. | TRBJ2-7 | 11 | . | TRBV6-5 | CASRGSYEQYF | TGTGCCAGCAGAGGGTCCTACGAGCAGTACTTC
. | TRBJ1-2 | 15 | . | TRBV6-5 | CASSYLVGGRGGYTF | TGTGCCAGCAGTTATTTGGTCGGGGGTAGAGGAGGCTACACCTTC
. | TRBJ2-2 | 13 | TRBD1 | TRBV9 | CASSPTGIGELFF | TGTGCCAGCAGCCCGACAGGGATCGGGGAGCTGTTTTTT
. | TRBJ2-1 | 16 | TRBD2 | TRBV9 | CASSVLGRGVYNEQFF | TGTGCCAGCAGCGTGCTCGGGAGGGGAGTATACAATGAGCAGTTCTTC
. | TRBJ2-7 | 11 | . | TRBV27 | CASSFGQEQYF | TGTGCCAGCAGTTTCGGGCAAGAGCAGTACTTC
. | TRBJ1-1 | 16 | TRBD1 | TRBV10-3 | CAISESVGQDYTEAFF | TGTGCCATCAGTGAGTCAGTAGGACAGGACTACACTGAAGCTTTCTTT
. | TRBJ2-1 | 14 | . | TRBV7-2 | CASSHLTPYNEQFF | TGTGCCAGCAGCCACCTGACCCCGTACAATGAGCAGTTCTTC
once | TRBJ2-2 | 15 | TRBD1 | TRBV2 | CASSGTGGNTGELFF | TGTGCCAGCAGTGGGACAGGGGGGAACACCGGGGAGCTGTTTTTT
. | TRBJ1-6 | 13 | . | TRBV21-1 | CASSRPNHSPLHF | TGTGCCAGCAGCAGGCCGAACCATTCACCCCTCCACTTT
. | TRBJ1-2 | 11 | . | TRBV29-1 | CSAEGTRSRTF | TGCAGCGCCGAAGGCACCCGTTCGCGTACCTTC
. | TRBJ2-7 | 17 | TRBD1 | TRBV5-1 | CASSLGQGTLGSYEQYF | TGCGCCAGCAGCTTGGGACAGGGGACCCTCGGCTCCTACGAGCAGTACTTC
. | TRBJ2-7 | 16 | TRBD2 | TRBV30 | CALQSGRAGFAYEQYF | TGTGCCTTACAAAGCGGGAGGGCGGGTTTCGCCTACGAGCAGTACTTC
. | TRBJ1-1 | 16 | TRBD1 | TRBV5-1 | CASSLDRQGRGAEAFF | TGCGCCAGCAGCTTGGACAGACAGGGGCGGGGAGCTGAAGCTTTCTTT
few | TRBJ2-2 | 16 | . | TRBV24-1 | CATSEPDPPNTGELFF | TGTGCCACCAGTGAGCCAGATCCACCCAACACCGGGGAGCTGTTTTTT
. | TRBJ2-1 | 14 | . | TRBV5-4 | CASSLVYRGNEQFF | TGTGCCAGCAGCTTAGTCTACCGGGGGAATGAGCAGTTCTTC
. | TRBJ2-2 | 14 | TRBD2 | TRBV28 | CASSIAGATGELFF | TGTGCCAGCAGTATAGCGGGAGCGACCGGGGAGCTGTTTTTT
. | TRBJ1-5 | 17 | . | TRBV4-1 | CASSQDMRGGYAPAQHF | TGCGCCAGCAGCCAAGATATGCGGGGCGGCTATGCACCAGCCCAGCATTTT
. | TRBJ2-7 | 16 | TRBD2 | TRBV27 | CASRANPGLFTYEQYF | TGTGCCAGCAGGGCAAACCCGGGACTATTTACCTACGAGCAGTACTTC
. | TRBJ1-3 | 14 | . | TRBV28 | CASSLPGAGNTIYF | TGTGCCAGCAGTTTACCAGGGGCTGGAAACACCATATATTTT
. | TRBJ1-1 | 13 | . | TRBV18 | CASSPPSTVEAFF | TGTGCCAGCTCACCACCGAGTACGGTTGAAGCTTTCTTT
. | TRBJ1-5 | 14 | TRBD1 | TRBV28 | CASSFGQGLQPQHF | TGTGCCAGCAGTTTCGGACAGGGGCTGCAGCCCCAGCATTTT
. | TRBJ1-1 | 13 | TRBD1 | TRBV6-5 | CASSDRGYTEAFF | TGTGCCAGCAGCGACAGGGGGTACACTGAAGCTTTCTTT
. | TRBJ2-1 | 15 | . | TRBV7-8 | CASSVSASSYNEQFF | TGTGCCAGCAGCGTTAGCGCTAGCTCCTACAATGAGCAGTTCTTC
. | TRBJ2-6 | 14 | . | TRBV7-9 | CASFRGSGANVLTF | TGTGCCAGCTTTCGGGGTTCAGGGGCCAACGTCCTGACTTTC
once | TRBJ2-7 | 14 | . | TRBV28 | CASSSHTTRYEQYF | TGTGCCAGCAGTTCCCATACTACACGATACGAGCAGTACTTC
. | TRBJ2-2 | 14 | TRBD1 | TRBV19 | CASSATGGTGELFF | TGTGCCAGTAGCGCGACAGGGGGAACCGGGGAGCTGTTTTTT
. | TRBJ2-1 | 14 | TRBD2 | TRBV4-1 | CASSQLLAGRGQFF | TGCGCCAGCAGCCAACTACTAGCGGGAAGGGGGCAGTTCTTC
. | TRBJ2-7 | 17 | . | TRBV25-1 | CASSALTLRDTSYEQYF | TGTGCCAGCAGTGCCCTAACCCTCCGGGACACATCCTACGAGCAGTACTTC
. | TRBJ1-1 | 15 | . | TRBV4-1 | CASSPYPSRGTEAFF | TGCGCCAGCAGCCCGTACCCGAGTCGGGGCACTGAAGCTTTCTTT
. | TRBJ2-1 | 13 | . | TRBV6-4 | CASSPSDNNEQFF | TGTGCCAGCAGTCCTAGCGATAACAATGAGCAGTTCTTC
. | TRBJ2-3 | 16 | TRBD2 | TRBV28 | CASRIGTSGSTDTQYF | TGTGCCAGCAGGATCGGGACTAGCGGTAGCACAGATACGCAGTATTTT
. | TRBJ2-1 | 17 | TRBD2 | TRBV5-4 | CASSAGTSGAAYNEQFF | TGTGCCAGCAGCGCCGGGACTAGCGGGGCTGCGTACAATGAGCAGTTCTTC
few | TRBJ2-7 | 14 | TRBD2 | TRBV7-8 | CASSQGSGSYEQYF | TGTGCCAGCAGCCAAGGGAGCGGGAGTTACGAGCAGTACTTC
. | TRBJ1-4 | 14 | . | TRBV2 | CASKTSEGREKLFF | TGTGCCAGCAAGACCTCAGAGGGGCGGGAAAAACTGTTTTTT
. | TRBJ2-3 | 17 | TRBD2 | TRBV19 | CASSIDREGRGTDTQYF | TGTGCCAGTAGTATAGATCGGGAGGGGCGGGGCACAGATACGCAGTATTTT
. | TRBJ2-7 | 16 | . | TRBV15 | CATSRDRGRVSYEQYF | TGTGCCACCAGCAGAGATAGGGGCAGGGTATCCTACGAGCAGTACTTC